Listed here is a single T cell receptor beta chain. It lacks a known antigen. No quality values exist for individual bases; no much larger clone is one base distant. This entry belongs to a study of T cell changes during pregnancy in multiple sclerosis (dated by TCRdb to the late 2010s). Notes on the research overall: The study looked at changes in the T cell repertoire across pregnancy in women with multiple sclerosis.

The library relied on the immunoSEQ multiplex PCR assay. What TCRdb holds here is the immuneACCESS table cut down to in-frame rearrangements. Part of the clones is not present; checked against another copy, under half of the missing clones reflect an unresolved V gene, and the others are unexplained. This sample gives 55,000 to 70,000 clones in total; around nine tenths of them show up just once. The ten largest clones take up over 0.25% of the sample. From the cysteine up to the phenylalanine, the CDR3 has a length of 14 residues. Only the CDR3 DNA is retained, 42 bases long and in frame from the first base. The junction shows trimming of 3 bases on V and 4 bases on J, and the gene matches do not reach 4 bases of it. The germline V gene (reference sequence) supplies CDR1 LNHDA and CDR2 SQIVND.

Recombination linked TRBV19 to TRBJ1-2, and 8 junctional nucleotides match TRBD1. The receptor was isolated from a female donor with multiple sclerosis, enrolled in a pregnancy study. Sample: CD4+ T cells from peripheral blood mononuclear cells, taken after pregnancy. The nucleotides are TGTGCCAGTAGTATGGGGACAGGCCCCTATGGCTACACCTTC. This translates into CASSMGTGPYGYTF.